These 4 T cell receptor beta chains were sequenced from one sample in a study of tumor-infiltrating lymphocytes in oesophageal squamous cell carcinoma. TCRdb analysed the PCR reads with MiXCR anew, one entry per CDR3 protein. The repertoire includes under 20,000 distinct CDR3 sequences, approximately 46% of them detected once, and 23% sits in the top ten. What was sequenced was esophageal tumor tissue. Every receptor here comes from a male donor with esophageal squamous cell carcinoma.

The chain recombines TRBV20-1 with TRBJ2-4; 8 nucleotides align to TRBD1. The J call could be wrong; TRBJ2-7 is a better fit for the DNA end. CDR1 is DFQATT, CDR2 SNEGSKA, per germline (reference sequence). The CDR3 consists of 14 residues. CDR3 sequence reads: CSASLVTGAYEQYF. The CDR3 DNA sequence: TGCAGTGCTAGTTTGGTGACAGGGGCCTACGAGCAGTACTTC.

Only one count was recorded for this clonotype. The chain is built from TRBV7-8 and TRBJ2-5, with TRBD1 identical over 8 bases. The DNA end favors TRBJ2-7, so the J call may be wrong. The CDR3 has 17 amino acids. CDR1 is SGHVS and CDR2 is FQNEAQ in the germline V gene. The CDR3 region has the DNA TGTGCCAGCAGCTTAAAATTTAATACAGGACAGGGCTACGAGCAGTACTTC. Amino acid sequence: CASSLKFNTGQGYEQYF.

This clonotype has at least ten counts. The gene calls are TRBV4-2 and TRBJ1-3; D not resolved. The CDR3 runs 16 residues. CDR1 and CDR2 (germline): LGHNA, YNFKEQ. Deletions cut 0 bases from V and 0 bases from J, with 9 bases between. The CDR3 DNA is TGTGCCAGCAGCCAAGATGGGTCCCTCTCTGGAAACACCATATATTTT. Residues: CASSQDGSLSGNTIYF.

This clonotype occurred a few times. This is likely a read error, given that the CDR3 carries no conserved phenylalanine or tryptophan at its end. The DNA is omitted, as the CDR3 cannot be located on it reliably, and the CDR3 follows TCRdb's listing. The chain uses TRBV5-1 and TRBJ1-4; TRBD1, as called in the table, went unchecked against the DNA. The CDR3 spans 10 residues, counting both ends. CDR1 and CDR2 (germline): SGHRS, YFSETQ. The CDR3 spells CASSRMFPRG.